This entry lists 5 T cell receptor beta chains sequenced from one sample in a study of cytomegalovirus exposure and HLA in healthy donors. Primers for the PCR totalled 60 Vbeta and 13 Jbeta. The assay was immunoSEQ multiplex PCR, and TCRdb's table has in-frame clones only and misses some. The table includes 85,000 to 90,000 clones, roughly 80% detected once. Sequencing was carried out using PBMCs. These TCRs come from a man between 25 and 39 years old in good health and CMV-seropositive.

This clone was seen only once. The CDR3 coding sequence is TGTGCCAGCAGCGTACAAGAGAGCTCTGGAAACACCATATATTTT. Translating it yields CASSVQESSGNTIYF. V usage is TRBV9 and J usage is TRBJ1-3; D unresolved. Per the germline V gene, CDR1 is SGDLS and CDR2 is YYNGEE. The ends were cut back, 1 base at V and 0 bases at J, with 8 bases in the middle. The CDR3 runs to 15 residues.

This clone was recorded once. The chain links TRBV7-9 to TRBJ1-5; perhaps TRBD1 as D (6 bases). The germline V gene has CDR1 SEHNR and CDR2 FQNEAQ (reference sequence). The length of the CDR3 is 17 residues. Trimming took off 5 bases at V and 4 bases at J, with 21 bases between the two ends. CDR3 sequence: CASSTSRSTGYNQPQHF. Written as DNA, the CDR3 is TGTGCCAGCAGCACCTCCCGTTCGACAGGCTATAATCAGCCCCAGCATTTT.

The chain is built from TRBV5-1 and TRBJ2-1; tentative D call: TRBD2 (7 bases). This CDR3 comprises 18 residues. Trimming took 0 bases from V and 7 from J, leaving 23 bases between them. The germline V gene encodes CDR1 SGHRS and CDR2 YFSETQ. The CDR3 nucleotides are TGCGCCAGCAGCTTGGTTATGGGGGGGGCCCGCTCGGGAAATGAGCAGTTCTTC. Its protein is CASSLVMGGARSGNEQFF.

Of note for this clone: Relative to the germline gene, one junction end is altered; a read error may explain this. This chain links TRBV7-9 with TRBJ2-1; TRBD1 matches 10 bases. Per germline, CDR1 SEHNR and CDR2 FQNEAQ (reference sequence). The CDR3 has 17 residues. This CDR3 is CSSSPPAGTGDYNEQFF. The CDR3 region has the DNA TGTTCCAGCAGCCCACCGGCCGGGACAGGGGACTACAATGAGCAGTTCTTC.

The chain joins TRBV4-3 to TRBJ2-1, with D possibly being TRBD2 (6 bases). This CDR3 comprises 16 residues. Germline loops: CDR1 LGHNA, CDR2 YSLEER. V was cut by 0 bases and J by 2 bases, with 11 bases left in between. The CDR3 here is CASSQDHGGAYNEQFF. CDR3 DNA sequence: TGCGCCAGCAGCCAAGACCACGGGGGAGCCTACAATGAGCAGTTCTTC.